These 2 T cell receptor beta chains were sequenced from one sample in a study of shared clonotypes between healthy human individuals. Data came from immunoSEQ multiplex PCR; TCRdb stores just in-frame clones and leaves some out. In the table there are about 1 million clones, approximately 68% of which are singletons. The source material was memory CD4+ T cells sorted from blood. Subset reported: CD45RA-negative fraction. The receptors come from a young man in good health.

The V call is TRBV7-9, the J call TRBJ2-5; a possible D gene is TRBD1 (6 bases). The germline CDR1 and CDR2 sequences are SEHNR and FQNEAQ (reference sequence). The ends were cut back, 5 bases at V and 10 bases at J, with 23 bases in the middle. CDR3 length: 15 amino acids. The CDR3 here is CASSPQGSAAPNQYF. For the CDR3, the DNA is TGTGCCAGCAGCCCACAGGGATCCGCGGCCCCGAACCAGTACTTC.

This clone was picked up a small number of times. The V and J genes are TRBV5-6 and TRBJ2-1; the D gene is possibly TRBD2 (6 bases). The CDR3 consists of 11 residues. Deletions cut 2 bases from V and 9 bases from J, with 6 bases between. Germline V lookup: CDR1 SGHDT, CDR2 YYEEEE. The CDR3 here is CASSFGGEQFF. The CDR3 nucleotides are TGTGCCAGCAGCTTCGGGGGTGAGCAGTTCTTC.